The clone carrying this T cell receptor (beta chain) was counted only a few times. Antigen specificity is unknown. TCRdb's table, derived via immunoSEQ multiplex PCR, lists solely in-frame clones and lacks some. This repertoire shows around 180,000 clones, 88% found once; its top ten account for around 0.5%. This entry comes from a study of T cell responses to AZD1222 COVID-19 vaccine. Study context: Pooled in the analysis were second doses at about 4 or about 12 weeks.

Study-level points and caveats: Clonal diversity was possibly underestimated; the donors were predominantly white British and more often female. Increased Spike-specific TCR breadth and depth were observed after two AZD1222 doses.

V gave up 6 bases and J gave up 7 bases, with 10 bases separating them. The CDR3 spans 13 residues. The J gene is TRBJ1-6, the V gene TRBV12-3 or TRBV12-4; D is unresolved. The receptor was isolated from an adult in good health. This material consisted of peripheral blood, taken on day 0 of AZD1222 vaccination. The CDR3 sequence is CASSRGRNSPLHF. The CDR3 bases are TGTGCCAGCAGCCGCGGTAGGAATTCACCCCTCCACTTT.